What follows are 19 T cell receptor beta chains derived from one specimen sequenced in a study of blood T cell repertoires in COVID-19. The assay was immunoSEQ multiplex PCR, and TCRdb's table has in-frame clones only and misses some. The table includes 200,000 to 300,000 clones, more than 75% detected once. Sequenced material: peripheral blood. These receptors originate from a woman in her sixties or seventies with COVID-19, enrolled during active disease.

This chain joins TRBV7-2 and TRBJ1-1; D gene uncertain. Germline lookup yields CDR1 SGHTA and CDR2 FQGNSA. The germline V and J ends were trimmed by 1 base and 4 bases, with 13 bases remaining between them. This CDR3 has 15 residues. The CDR3 DNA reads as TGTGCCAGCAGCTTAGTTTCCGGAGGCCCCACTGAAGCTTTCTTT. Translating it yields CASSLVSGGPTEAFF.

The V call is TRBV30, the J call TRBJ1-5; 7 positions match TRBD1. Per the germline V gene, CDR1 is GTSNPN and CDR2 is SVGIG (reference sequence). The CDR3 is 16 amino acids. Germline trimming cut 7 bases from V and 0 bases from J; bases unmatched to any gene: 12. The chain's CDR3 is CALKPEGAYSNQPQHF. CDR3 sequence (DNA): TGTGCCTTGAAACCAGAGGGGGCGTATAGCAATCAGCCCCAGCATTTT.

The chain carries TRBV11-3 and TRBJ2-5; TRBD2 agrees at 10 bases. The CDR3 spans 16 residues. V lost 1 base, J lost 3 bases, and 5 bases stayed unmatched. From germline, CDR1 is SGHNT and CDR2 YENEEA. The CDR3 protein is CASSLGTSGVEETQYF. In DNA, the CDR3 is TGTGCCAGCAGCTTAGGGACTAGCGGAGTAGAAGAGACCCAGTACTTC.

This rearrangement joins TRBV5-6 to TRBJ2-3, with 9 nucleotides matching TRBD1. V dropped 3 bases and J dropped 5; count of bases not matched to a gene: 4. This CDR3 is built from 14 residues. In germline, CDR1 is SGHDT, CDR2 YYEEEE. For the CDR3, the DNA is TGTGCCAGCAGCTCGAACAGGGGGCTAGATACGCAGTATTTT. The encoded protein is CASSSNRGLDTQYF.

The genes are TRBV6-2 or TRBV6-3 and TRBJ1-5, with 7 bases aligning to TRBD1. V lost 0 bases and J lost 2; bases outside the gene matches: 7. Looked up from germline, CDR1 is MNHEY and CDR2 is SVGEGT. The length of the CDR3 is 17 residues. CDR3 in DNA: TGTGCCAGCAGTTACTCGAAAGGGGGCGCGGGCAATCAGCCCCAGCATTTT. Its protein product is CASSYSKGGAGNQPQHF.

The chain couples TRBV3-1 (or the pseudogene TRBV3-2) to TRBJ2-3, with TRBD2 identical over 12 bases. V was pared by 4 bases and J by 4 bases, with 9 bases of the junction left unmatched. Germline CDR1 reads LGHDT; CDR2 reads YNNKEL (reference sequence). The CDR3 has 17 residues. The CDR3 DNA sequence: TGTGCCAGCAGCCCTCGGTTACTAGCGGGAGGAGCAGATACGCAGTATTTT. Its protein product is CASSPRLLAGGADTQYF.

The chain couples TRBV19 to TRBJ2-1, with TRBD2 matching 10 bases. J lost 5 bases, V lost 6 bases, and 7 bases had no gene match. Germline CDR1 is LNHDA and CDR2 is SQIVND (reference sequence). There are 15 residues in the CDR3. The CDR3 loop is CASRRLAGANNEQFF. In DNA form, the CDR3 reads TGTGCCAGTAGAAGGCTAGCGGGAGCCAACAATGAGCAGTTCTTC.

The J gene is TRBJ2-1, the V gene TRBV6-6; 9 nucleotides align to TRBD2. This CDR3 region has 16 residues. Per germline, CDR1 MNHNY and CDR2 SVGAGI (reference sequence). The ends lost 7 bases at V and 9 bases at J; junction bases unmatched: 16. The CDR3: CASNSPAGGRAGEQFF. The CDR3 bases are TGTGCCAGCAATTCACCGGCGGGAGGGCGAGCGGGTGAGCAGTTCTTC.

The chain employs TRBV5-1 and TRBJ2-1; 10 bases are shared with TRBD1. V lost 4 bases to trimming and J lost 15 bases; unmatched junction nucleotides: 16. Germline V gene data show CDR1 as SGHRS and CDR2 as YFSETQ. The CDR3 has 15 residues. As DNA, the CDR3 is TGCGCCAGCAGCATACCCGGGACAGGGGTGGTTCCGTTGTTCTTC. It codes for CASSIPGTGVVPLFF.

A remark on this clone: At the DNA level, this CDR3 is encoded by other sequences in the same sample as well. The chain recombines TRBV5-1 with TRBJ2-5, with D possibly TRBD1 on 5 matching bases. There are 13 residues in the CDR3. Trimming took 5 bases from V and 3 from J, leaving 11 bases between them. In germline, CDR1 is SGHRS, CDR2 YFSETQ. The CDR3 region has the DNA TGCGCCAGCAGTAGGGGATCCGAAGAGACCCAGTACTTC. It translates to CASSRGSEETQYF. The whole variable domain, filled in from reference TRBV5-1 and TRBJ2-5, reads KAGVTQTPRYLIKTRGQQVTLSCSPISGHRSVSWYQQTPGQGLQFLFEYFSETQRNKGNFPGRFSGRQFSNSRSEMNVSTLELGDSALYLCASSRGSEETQYFGPGTRLLVL.

This sequence joins TRBV28 and TRBJ1-2; 11 nucleotides align to TRBD1. The trim removed 7 bases at V and 5 bases at J, leaving 9 bases unmatched. Germline V gene lookup returns CDR1 MDHEN and CDR2 SYDVKM. This CDR3 is 15 amino acids long. The CDR3 coding sequence is TGTGCCAGCACCCGGGACAGGGGGACCGGGTATGGCTACACCTTC. This encodes CASTRDRGTGYGYTF.

The chain joins TRBV19 to TRBJ1-2, with 7 bases that match TRBD1. V lost 11 bases and J lost 5; bases outside the gene matches: 8. Germline V gene sequence: CDR1 LNHDA, CDR2 SQIVND (reference sequence). The CDR3 length is 12 residues. This CDR3 reads CAATGRGYGYTF. The CDR3 nucleotides read TGTGCCGCGACAGGGAGAGGGTATGGCTACACCTTC.

The genes are TRBV5-6 and TRBJ2-5, with 7 bases fitting TRBD2. The CDR3 contains 16 residues. Trimming at V came to 7 bases and at J to 5 bases, leaving 17 bases not matched to a gene. CDR1 is SGHDT, CDR2 YYEEEE, per germline. The CDR3 loop reads CASYESGRALRETQYF. CDR3 bases: TGTGCCAGCTACGAAAGTGGGAGGGCCCTCCGTGAGACCCAGTACTTC. Full variable domain (missing parts from reference TRBV5-6 and TRBJ2-5): DAGVTQSPTHLIKTRGQQVTLRCSPKSGHDTVSWYQQALGQGPQFIFQYYEEEERQRGNFPDRFSGHQFPNYSSELNVNALLLGDSALYLCASYESGRALRETQYFGPGTRLLVL.

This clone came up once. The chain links TRBV7-2 to TRBJ2-7; 9 nucleotides align to TRBD1. The CDR3 runs to 15 residues. Trimming at V came to 5 bases and at J to 1 base, leaving 6 bases not matched to a gene. Looked up from germline, CDR1 is SGHTA and CDR2 is FQGNSA. CDR3 bases: TGTGCCAGCAGCAGGGGACAGGGAACTTCCTACGAGCAGTACTTC. Residues: CASSRGQGTSYEQYF.

The chain recombines TRBV5-1 with TRBJ2-1, with 11 bases lining up with TRBD2. V lost 2 bases to trimming and J lost 7 bases; unmatched junction nucleotides: 8. Germline values: CDR1 SGHRS, CDR2 YFSETQ. The CDR3 has 16 amino acids. CDR3 loop: CASSLPSGRSLNEQFF. CDR3 bases: TGCGCCAGCAGCTTACCTAGCGGGAGGTCCTTAAATGAGCAGTTCTTC.

The chain uses TRBV11-2 and TRBJ2-5; 12 nucleotides match TRBD1. With V trimmed by 4 bases and J by 0 bases, 12 bases remained unmatched. The CDR3 contains 19 residues. CDR1 is SGHAT, CDR2 FQNNGV, per germline. In DNA form, the CDR3 reads TGTGCCAGCAGCTGGCTAAAGGGACAGGGGGCGGCAGACCAAGAGACCCAGTACTTC. It yields the protein CASSWLKGQGAADQETQYF.

The CDR3 spells CASRREGLLSNTGELFF. For the CDR3, the DNA is TGTGCCAGCAGGCGGGAGGGCCTTCTTTCGAACACCGGGGAGCTGTTTTTT. The rearrangement joins TRBV27 to TRBJ2-2; the match to TRBD2 covers 9 bases. The CDR3 runs 17 residues. CDR1 MNHEY and CDR2 SMNVEV come from the germline V gene (reference sequence). V was clipped by 6 bases and J by 0 bases; unmatched bases: 8.

The chain joins TRBV27 to TRBJ1-5; weak D call: TRBD1 (5 bases). This CDR3 is 14 amino acids long. Trimming took 5 bases from V and 1 from J, leaving 9 bases between them. Germline V gives CDR1 MNHEY, CDR2 SMNVEV (reference sequence). This CDR3 is CASSPGGSNQPQHF. As DNA, the CDR3 is TGTGCCAGCAGTCCCGGGGGGAGCAATCAGCCCCAGCATTTT.

The chain links TRBV18 to TRBJ2-1; 8 nucleotides line up with TRBD2. Germline CDR1 is KGHSH and CDR2 is LQKENI. Unmatched junction bases numbered 5, after V lost 3 bases and J lost 7 bases. CDR3 length: 14 residues. The DNA for the CDR3 is TGTGCCAGCTCACCTAAGCGGGAGAGGAATGAGCAGTTCTTC. Residues: CASSPKRERNEQFF.